This TCR beta chain is drawn from a study of graft-versus-host responses after intestinal transplantation (dated by TCRdb to 2020 to 2023). Study-level background: Multivisceral, liver-intestinal, or isolated intestinal transplants were received by the recipients. After intestinal transplantation, graft-versus-host and host-versus-graft alloreactive T cell clones in the graft, circulation and bone marrow were tracked using bulk TCR-beta CDR3 sequencing. To identify alloreactive clones, pre-transplant mixed lymphocyte reaction products were sequenced and then compared with unstimulated pre-transplant donor and recipient T cells. Samples from three later patients were sequenced in-house on an Illumina MiSeq with MiXCR processing rather than by the commercial service. Donor T cell macrochimerism was defined as a peak of at least 4% donor T cells among recipient peripheral blood mononuclear cells. Anti-thymocyte globulin induction was given to all recipients, followed by maintenance tacrolimus and steroids for about 3 years. A cohort of fewer than 25 intestinal transplant recipients, including one retransplant, was enrolled, and a few patients lacking pretransplant specimens were excluded.

The paper as a whole reports these results and caveats: Patients with donor T cell macrochimerism had high GvH to HvG T cell clonal ratios in their allografts. GvH clones were detected in recipient bone marrow, and some of these GvH clones were observed earlier in ileal mucosa or blood, consistent with an intestinal mucosal origin. Early after transplant, peak levels of circulating GvH clones were found to be associated with declines in HvG clones. Conclusions were limited by the relatively low number and heterogeneity of intestinal transplant patients.

According to the study, the label for this sample's time point signals: cells obtained before transplantation from donor or recipient. CD3+CD4+ and CD3+CD8+ populations were FACS-sorted from unstimulated pre-transplant donor and recipient cells taken from spleen or lymph nodes. The protocol used for the library was the immunoSEQ multiplex PCR assay. For most patients, genomic DNA was isolated with the Qiagen DNeasy Blood and Tissue Kit and shipped frozen to Adaptive Biotechnologies for TCR sequencing. High-throughput TCR-beta CDR3 sequencing of genomic DNA from most patients was performed by Adaptive Biotechnologies. In the source study's methods: TCR sequencing data were retrieved from Adaptive's ImmunoSEQ software for more than 15 patients, whereas three other patients were processed with MiXCR and VDJtools. To correct CD4 versus CD8 sorting errors, any sequence found in both subsets at a frequency ratio below 5:1 was removed. Because the origin of CDR3 nucleotide sequences shared between donor and recipient could not be assigned, those sequences were removed. At least 2-fold expansion over unstimulated cells and a minimum CFSE-low frequency of 0.002% (template counts) or 0.001% (read counts) were required for clones to be classified as alloreactive. Clones were considered mappable if detected in sequenced pre-transplant spleen, lymph node, or MLR CFSE-low populations of the donor or recipient. The cumulative frequency of alloreactive clones was calculated as a percentage of all sequences, weighted by copy number. TCRdb took over this immuneACCESS table, retaining in-frame rearrangements with V and J assigned. Such tables are incomplete; in checked studies, under half of the missing clones stem from an unresolved V gene, and the remainder is unexplained. V and J calls and clone size are given by that table; D and trimming were obtained from the DNA. The sample yields roughly 75,000 clones; around 91% were counted once. More than 0.075% of the sample rests with the top ten.

With regard to this clone: Its antigen is currently not known. Base qualities are missing; no much larger clone stands one base away.

Sample: unstimulated CD4+ T cells sorted from spleen or lymph node cells, taken before intestinal transplant. The clonotype comes from a human donor who received an intestinal transplant.

The DNA sequence is as follows: TGTGCCAGCAGCTTAGAGGGGACAGGGAATAATTCACCCCTCCACTTT. Protein translation: CASSLEGTGNNSPLHF. The rearrangement joined TRBV7-8 to TRBJ1-6, with 9 bases in between that match TRBD1. Here V drops 1 base and J drops 5 bases, and the junction holds 3 bases not matched to any gene. The CDR3 holds 16 amino acids from the cysteine to the phenylalanine. The CDR3 DNA has 48 bases and is translated from base 1. Looking up the germline V gene yields CDR1 SGHVS and CDR2 FQNEAQ.